Listed here are 18 T cell receptor beta chains from one sample, sequenced in a study of cytomegalovirus exposure and HLA in healthy donors. PCR was performed using 60 Vbeta and 13 Jbeta primers. The protocol was immunoSEQ multiplex PCR, while the TCRdb copy is restricted to in-frame clones and leaves out a portion. The sample holds over 140,000 clones, almost 85% seen once. Material: PBMCs. The receptors come from a man aged 25 to 45 in good health and CMV-seropositive.

This sequence joins TRBV6-1 and TRBJ1-1; a weak D match, TRBD1 (5 bases). The CDR3 is made up of 14 amino acids. Trimming cost V 8 bases and J 1 base, with 14 bases left between them. Germline CDR1 is MNHNS and CDR2 is SASEGT. CDR3 sequence reads: CASHPTGRNTEAFF. In nucleotides, the CDR3 is TGTGCCAGCCACCCAACAGGCCGGAACACTGAAGCTTTCTTT.

This clone was counted a single time. The J gene is TRBJ2-1, the V gene TRBV6-8, with D possibly TRBD1 on 6 matching bases. This CDR3 has 9 residues. The ends were cut back, 6 bases at V and 16 bases at J, with 10 bases in the middle. The germline CDR1 and CDR2 sequences are MNHGY and SAAAGT. The CDR3 loop is CASSRGGFF. The CDR3 DNA follows: TGTGCCAGCAGCAGGGGCGGATTCTTC.

The gene calls are TRBV25-1 and TRBJ2-3; 9 bases map to TRBD2. CDR3 length: 16 residues. CDR1 is MGHDK, CDR2 SYGVNS, per germline. J was trimmed by 8 bases and V by 1 base; bases with no gene match: 10. The CDR3 DNA reads as TGTGCCAGCAGTGAATTTGCGGGAGGGCAGTTGAGTACGCAGTATTTT. This codes for CASSEFAGGQLSTQYF.

This chain links TRBV7-9 with TRBJ2-2; TRBD1 matches at 11 bases. In germline, CDR1 is SEHNR, CDR2 FQNEAQ (reference sequence). The CDR3 has 18 amino acids. Germline trimming cut 4 bases from V and 6 bases from J; bases unmatched to any gene: 13. CDR3 protein: CASSSSTRGQGVPGELFF. The CDR3, as DNA: TGTGCCAGCAGCTCCTCGACTCGGGGACAGGGGGTCCCCGGGGAGCTGTTTTTT.

The chain employs TRBV6-6 and TRBJ2-1; no definite D call. The CDR3 length is 14 residues. The V and J ends lost 4 bases and 7 bases respectively, with 14 bases between them. CDR1 and CDR2 (germline): MNHNY, SVGAGI (reference sequence). The CDR3 loop reads CASSFTSPPNEQFF. CDR3 nucleotide sequence: TGTGCCAGCAGTTTTACATCCCCCCCAAATGAGCAGTTCTTC.

This clone was seen only once. The chain uses TRBV5-5 and TRBJ2-5; a possible D gene is TRBD1 (5 bases). The V gene's germline CDR1 is SGHKS and CDR2 YYEKEE (reference sequence). Trimming removed 4 bases from V and 1 base from J, with 14 bases in between. This CDR3 region has 15 residues. CDR3 in amino acids: CASSPAGQGQETQYF. The CDR3 DNA reads as TGTGCCAGCAGCCCAGCTGGGCAGGGCCAAGAGACCCAGTACTTC.

This chain joins TRBV6-5 and TRBJ2-5; 8 nucleotides line up with TRBD2. The DNA end lines up better with TRBJ2-7; the J call may be wrong. The CDR3 length is 15 residues. Germline V gene data show CDR1 as MNHEY and CDR2 as SVGAGI. In DNA form, the CDR3 reads TGTGCCAGCAGCTCCTCGAGGACTAGCCGATCCGAGCAGTACTTC. Protein sequence: CASSSSRTSRSEQYF.

This chain joins TRBV19 and TRBJ2-5; TRBD2 matches 11 bases. The CDR3 is 18 amino acids. The ends lost 4 bases at V and 3 bases at J; junction bases unmatched: 13. CDR1 and CDR2 (germline): LNHDA, SQIVND (reference sequence). CDR3 sequence (DNA): TGTGCCAGTAGTAGGAGAGCTAGCGGGAGGAGTATAGAAGAGACCCAGTACTTC. Translation: CASSRRASGRSIEETQYF.

The rearrangement uses TRBV6-1 and TRBJ2-3; 10 nucleotides agree with TRBD2. CDR1 and CDR2 (germline): MNHNS, SASEGT. The CDR3 consists of 18 residues. J gave up 0 bases and V 1 base, and 7 bases lay outside the gene matches. CDR3 sequence: CASSEGTSGDTSTDTQYF. DNA for the CDR3: TGTGCCAGCAGTGAAGGCACTAGCGGGGATACTAGCACAGATACGCAGTATTTT.

The chain couples TRBV10-3 to TRBJ1-2, with 9 positions matching TRBD1. The CDR3 length is 11 residues. The V gene's germline CDR1 is ENHRY and CDR2 SYGVKD. J lost 8 bases, V lost 7 bases, and 2 bases had no gene match. CDR3 sequence: CAINRGLGYTF. CDR3 coding DNA: TGTGCCATCAACAGGGGGCTCGGCTACACCTTC.

The chain uses TRBV4-2 and TRBJ2-1; a weak D match, TRBD2 (7 bases). Looked up from germline, CDR1 is LGHNA and CDR2 is YNFKEQ. The CDR3 has 16 residues. Trimming left V 4 bases short and J 0 bases short, with 13 bases between. The CDR3 nucleotides are TGTGCCAGCAGCCCCATAGGGGGGGGCTCCTACAATGAGCAGTTCTTC. Translated: CASSPIGGGSYNEQFF.

The chain has TRBV7-2 and TRBJ1-5, with TRBD1 matching 10 bases. Germline CDR1 reads SGHTA; CDR2 reads FQGNSA. CDR3 length equals 18 residues. Unmatched junction bases numbered 14, after V lost 4 bases and J lost 5 bases. The CDR3 spells CASSSLKDRGVRDQPQHF. CDR3 bases: TGTGCCAGCAGCTCGCTTAAGGACAGGGGGGTAAGGGATCAGCCCCAGCATTTT.

The J gene is TRBJ2-2, the V gene TRBV2, with TRBD2 identical over 11 bases. Germline CDR1 reads SNHLY; CDR2 reads FYNNEI. The CDR3 sequence is 17 residues long. J lost 0 bases, V lost 6 bases, and 6 bases had no gene match. The CDR3 spells CASRGTSGGANTGELFF. CDR3 nucleotide sequence: TGTGCCAGCAGGGGAACTAGCGGGGGTGCGAACACCGGGGAGCTGTTTTTT. The complete variable domain, with remaining parts taken from reference TRBV2 and TRBJ2-2, reads EPEVTQTPSHQVTQMGQEVILRCVPISNHLYFYWYRQILGQKVEFLVSFYNNEISEKSEIFDDQFSVERPDGSNFTLKIRSTKLEDSAMYFCASRGTSGGANTGELFFGEGSRLTVL.

This chain links TRBV7-3 with TRBJ2-1; 9 bases align to TRBD2. V dropped 3 bases and J dropped 6; count of bases not matched to a gene: 6. Germline V gene lookup returns CDR1 SGHTA and CDR2 FQGTGA. The CDR3 consists of 15 residues. CDR3: CASSLGRGGRNEQFF. CDR3 coding DNA: TGTGCCAGCAGCTTGGGGCGGGGGGGCCGCAATGAGCAGTTCTTC. The variable domain in full, with the rest retrieved from reference TRBV7-3 and TRBJ2-1, is GAGVSQTPSNKVTEKGKYVELRCDPISGHTALYWYRQSLGQGPEFLIYFQGTGAADDSGLPNDRFFAVRPEGSVSTLKIQRTERGDSAVYLCASSLGRGGRNEQFFGPGTRLTVL.

This clone showed up just once. The chain has TRBV5-1 and TRBJ2-7, with a tentative D call TRBD1 (6 bases). V lost 4 bases, J lost 1 base, and 12 bases lay in between. This CDR3 region has 14 residues. Germline V gives CDR1 SGHRS, CDR2 YFSETQ. CDR3 residues: CASSTTGQSYEQYF. The CDR3 nucleotides read TGCGCCAGCAGCACTACGGGACAATCCTACGAGCAGTACTTC.

This clone was observed a single time. The chain recombines TRBV28 with TRBJ2-7; tentatively, D is TRBD1 (5 bases). The V end lost 7 bases, the J end lost 4 bases, and 11 bases lay between the germline ends. Germline CDR1 reads MDHEN; CDR2 reads SYDVKM. The CDR3 extends over 12 amino acids. CDR3 protein: CASKAGQYEQYF. DNA for the CDR3: TGTGCCAGCAAGGCAGGGCAGTACGAGCAGTACTTC.

The gene calls are TRBV7-9 and TRBJ1-5; D is unresolved. Germline V gene data show CDR1 as SEHNR and CDR2 as FQNEAQ (reference sequence). This CDR3 is 16 amino acids long. V was pared by 1 base and J by 3 bases, with 13 bases between. CDR3 protein: CASSLGRVGNNQPQHF. DNA for the CDR3: TGTGCCAGCAGCTTAGGGCGGGTTGGGAACAATCAGCCCCAGCATTTT. The whole variable domain, remainder taken from reference TRBV7-9 and TRBJ1-5, is DTGVSQNPRHKITKRGQNVTFRCDPISEHNRLYWYRQTLGQGPEFLTYFQNEAQLEKSRLLSDRFSAERPKGSFSTLEIQRTEQGDSAMYLCASSLGRVGNNQPQHFGDGTRLSIL.

The rearrangement joins TRBV6-5 to TRBJ2-5; D unresolved. The closer fit of TRBJ2-7 to the DNA end suggests the J call may be wrong. This CDR3 is built from 11 residues. Germline CDR1 MNHEY, CDR2 SVGAGI. CDR3 in DNA: TGTGCCAGCACCTGGAACTACGAGCAGTACTTC. Protein: CASTWNYEQYF.